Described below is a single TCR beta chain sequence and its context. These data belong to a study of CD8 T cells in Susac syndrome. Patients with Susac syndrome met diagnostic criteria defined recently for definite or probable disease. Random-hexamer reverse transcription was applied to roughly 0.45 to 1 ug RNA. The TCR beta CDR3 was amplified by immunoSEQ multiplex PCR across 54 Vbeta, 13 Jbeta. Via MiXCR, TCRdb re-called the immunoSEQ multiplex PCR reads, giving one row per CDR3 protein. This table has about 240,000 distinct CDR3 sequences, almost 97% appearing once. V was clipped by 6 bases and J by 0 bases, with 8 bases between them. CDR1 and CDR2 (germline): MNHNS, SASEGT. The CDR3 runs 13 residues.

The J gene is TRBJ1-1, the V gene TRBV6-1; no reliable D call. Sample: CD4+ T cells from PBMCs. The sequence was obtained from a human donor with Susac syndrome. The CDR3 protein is CASRILLNTEAFF. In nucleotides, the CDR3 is TGTGCCAGCAGGATATTGTTGAACACTGAAGCTTTCTTT.